This T cell receptor (beta chain) is drawn from a study of TIL therapy for anti-PD-1-resistant metastatic lung cancer. Described time point: pre-treatment sample, taken before nivolumab and TIL therapy. Enrollment ran from October 2017 to early 2020. In germline, CDR1 is MNHNY, CDR2 SVGAGI (reference sequence). The CDR3 runs to 14 residues. V dropped 6 bases and J dropped 4 bases, with 15 bases sitting between them. The immunoSEQ assay was v3. Libraries were sequenced to 2 million to 2.5 million read pairs (survey) or roughly 5-6.5 million (deep). Clones were read by immunoSEQ multiplex PCR, and TCRdb kept only the in-frame ones, dropping some. The sample yields 55,000 to 65,000 clones, roughly 66% seen once. This clone showed up just a few times.

The clonotype was recovered from a person between 25 and 80 years old with non-small cell lung cancer. V is TRBV6-6 and J is TRBJ1-1; tentative D call: TRBD1 (6 bases). Sequenced material: blood, taken at baseline. Here the CDR3 reads CASSQQGLFTEAFF. Written as DNA, the CDR3 is TGTGCCAGCAGCCAACAGGGTTTGTTCACTGAAGCTTTCTTT.